A single sample gave rise to the 32 T cell receptor beta chains below, sequenced in a study of cytomegalovirus exposure and HLA in healthy donors. In the PCR, 60 Vbeta and 13 Jbeta primers were used. Only in-frame clones appear in the TCRdb table, and some are missing; sequencing was by immunoSEQ multiplex PCR. The sample holds 100,000 to 130,000 clones, 65% to 85% seen once. Sequenced: PBMCs. The receptors derive from a young man in good health and CMV-seronegative.

This chain links TRBV7-3 with TRBJ1-1; D is unresolved. The CDR3 has 14 residues. The V gene lost 5 bases and the J gene lost 3 bases, with 13 bases spanning the gap. The germline CDR1 and CDR2 sequences are SGHTA and FQGTGA. CDR3 coding DNA: TGTGCCAGCAGCCGAGATCGAGGGCACACTGAAGCTTTCTTT. It is translated as CASSRDRGHTEAFF.

V is TRBV6-5 and J is TRBJ1-5; TRBD1 might be the D (5 bases). CDR1 is MNHEY and CDR2 is SVGAGI in the germline V gene. Trimming took 2 bases from V and 0 from J, leaving 5 bases between them. CDR3 length equals 14 residues. In nucleotides, the CDR3 is TGTGCCAGCAGTTACACAGGTAGCAATCAGCCCCAGCATTTT. As protein: CASSYTGSNQPQHF.

This clone was observed a single time. The chain is built from TRBV6-1 and TRBJ2-7; 7 positions agree with TRBD2. The CDR3 runs 14 residues. Per the germline V gene, CDR1 is MNHNS and CDR2 is SASEGT. The V gene end was trimmed by 7 bases and the J gene end by 5 bases; junction bases not matched to a gene: 11. The CDR3 sequence: CASKGAGVLDEQYF. DNA of the CDR3: TGTGCCAGCAAAGGGGCGGGAGTCTTAGACGAGCAGTACTTC.

This chain links TRBV7-8 with TRBJ2-7; TRBD2 aligns across 10 bases. The CDR3 runs 17 residues. With V trimmed by 5 bases and J by 2 bases, 12 bases remained unmatched. Germline V gene lookup returns CDR1 SGHVS and CDR2 FQNEAQ. CDR3 bases: TGTGCCAGCAGCCCCAGAAGTAGCGGGGGGTTGGCCTACGAGCAGTACTTC. Its translation: CASSPRSSGGLAYEQYF.

This chain uses TRBV5-1 with TRBJ2-7, with TRBD2 matching 10 bases. The germline V gene encodes CDR1 SGHRS and CDR2 YFSETQ. V shed 4 bases, J shed 1 base, and the junction held 8 bases outside the gene matches. The CDR3 runs 16 residues. As DNA, the CDR3 is TGCGCCAGCAGCCAGGGACCAGCGGGAGGGTCCTACGAGCAGTACTTC. It is translated as CASSQGPAGGSYEQYF.

The chain recombines TRBV7-6 with TRBJ2-5, with D maybe TRBD2 (7 bases). V lost 5 bases and J 9 bases, leaving 22 bases between the germline ends. The CDR3 runs to 15 residues. Germline V gene sequence: CDR1 SGHVS, CDR2 FNYEAQ. This CDR3 reads CASSHPQGRGRAQYF. The CDR3 DNA reads as TGTGCCAGCAGCCACCCCCAGGGGAGGGGGAGGGCCCAGTACTTC.

V gene TRBV2 combines with J gene TRBJ2-5, with 10 bases fitting TRBD2. The length of the CDR3 is 14 residues. CDR1 and CDR2 (germline): SNHLY, FYNNEI. Trimming cost V 6 bases and J 3 bases; bases outside gene matches: 4. The CDR3 DNA sequence: TGTGCCAGCAGGATAGGACTAGCGGAAGAGACCCAGTACTTC. Protein product: CASRIGLAEETQYF.

This chain connects TRBV5-4 to TRBJ2-3, with D hard to call. The CDR3 length is 11 residues. Looked up from germline, CDR1 is SGHNT and CDR2 is YYREEE (reference sequence). V was clipped by 3 bases and J by 5 bases, with 4 bases between them. The CDR3 reads CASSSRDTQYF. The DNA for the CDR3 is TGTGCCAGCAGCTCCCGAGATACGCAGTATTTT.

The V call is TRBV11-2, the J call TRBJ2-5, with a weak D call TRBD2 (6 bases). V was cut by 5 bases and J by 11 bases, with 15 bases left in between. CDR1 is SGHAT and CDR2 is FQNNGV in the germline V gene. The CDR3 is 12 amino acids. CDR3 bases: TGTGCCAGCAGCGCCCGGAGGGACTCGCAGTACTTC. This translates into CASSARRDSQYF.

This clone was found a few times. The chain employs TRBV27 and TRBJ2-1; 8 bases agree with TRBD2. The CDR3 covers 15 residues. Germline-derived CDR1 and CDR2 are MNHEY and SMNVEV (reference sequence). The trim removed 8 bases at V and 8 bases at J, leaving 14 bases unmatched. The CDR3: CASFGGLDTFDEQFF. The CDR3 nucleotides are TGTGCCAGCTTCGGGGGACTAGATACGTTCGATGAGCAGTTCTTC.

The V gene is TRBV6-4, the J gene TRBJ2-2, with 10 bases aligning to TRBD2. The CDR3 extends over 16 amino acids. CDR1 and CDR2 from the germline V gene are MRHNA and SNTAGT. With 6 bases clipped from V and 0 bases from J, the junction kept 4 bases outside the gene matches. The CDR3: CASSRTSGTNTGELFF. Written as DNA, the CDR3 is TGTGCCAGCAGCCGGACTAGCGGCACGAACACCGGGGAGCTGTTTTTT.

In its sample, this clone was seen a few times. The J gene is TRBJ2-1, the V gene TRBV6-5, with 10 bases aligning to TRBD2. The germline V gene encodes CDR1 MNHEY and CDR2 SVGAGI. This CDR3 spans 14 amino acids. Unmatched junction bases numbered 9, after V lost 6 bases and J lost 10 bases. CDR3 coding DNA: TGTGCCAGCAGACCTCTAGCGGGAGTACGCGAGCAGTTCTTC. Its translation: CASRPLAGVREQFF.

The chain carries TRBV6-1 and TRBJ2-7; 8 nucleotides agree with TRBD2. CDR1 and CDR2 (germline): MNHNS, SASEGT. CDR3 length: 14 residues. After removal of 3 bases from V and 2 bases from J, the junction contained 3 bases not matched to a gene. The CDR3 nucleotides are TGTGCCAGCAGTGATGGGACTAGTCCCTACGAGCAGTACTTC. Translating it yields CASSDGTSPYEQYF.

The chain is built from TRBV29-1 and TRBJ2-4; the D is unclear. The CDR3 is made up of 16 amino acids. Germline V gene lookup returns CDR1 SQVTM and CDR2 ANQGSEA. Trimming pared 5 bases from V and 0 bases from J, leaving 17 bases between. The CDR3 protein is CSVMELRPSAKNIQYF. Here the CDR3 DNA reads TGCAGCGTTATGGAGTTGCGCCCCTCAGCCAAAAACATTCAGTACTTC.

The V call is TRBV4-1, the J call TRBJ2-3; TRBD1 matches at 9 bases. Germline trimming cut 8 bases from V and 2 bases from J; bases unmatched to any gene: 8. Germline V gives CDR1 MGHRA, CDR2 YSYEKL. The CDR3 runs to 15 residues. As DNA, the CDR3 is TGCGCCAGCCGAGACAGGGGGGGATACACAGATACGCAGTATTTT. Translating it yields CASRDRGGYTDTQYF.

As for this clone: A read error may account for a junction end that differs from germline. The V and J genes are TRBV2 and TRBJ2-2; D is perhaps TRBD2 (5 bases). Germline CDR1 is SNHLY and CDR2 is FYNNEI. The CDR3 runs 16 residues. The chain's CDR3 is CTSSGISGPGAGELFF. CDR3 in DNA: TGTACCAGCAGTGGCATATCCGGACCCGGGGCCGGGGAGCTGTTTTTT.

This rearrangement joins TRBV29-1 to TRBJ2-5, with D possibly matching TRBD1 (5 bases). This CDR3 has 13 residues. The germline CDR1 and CDR2 sequences are SQVTM and ANQGSEA. With 4 bases removed from V and 1 base from J, the gap between germline ends came to 10 bases. The CDR3 reads CSVAWGLQETQYF. In nucleotides, the CDR3 is TGCAGCGTTGCTTGGGGCCTCCAAGAGACCCAGTACTTC. Filled out from reference TRBV29-1 and TRBJ2-5, the complete variable domain reads SAVISQKPSRDICQRGTSLTIQCQVDSQVTMMFWYRQQPGQSLTLIATANQGSEATYESGFVIDKFPISRPNLTFSTLTVSNMSPEDSSIYLCSVAWGLQETQYFGPGTRLLVL.

The chain couples TRBV6-4 to TRBJ2-1, with a tentative D call TRBD2 (6 bases). In germline, CDR1 is MRHNA, CDR2 SNTAGT. The V end lost 2 bases, the J end lost 10 bases, and 18 bases lay between the germline ends. This CDR3 contains 15 residues. The CDR3 bases are TGTGCCAGCAGTGACGGTTACGGCGGGGTGGGGGAGCAGTTCTTC. Translation gives CASSDGYGGVGEQFF.

This chain connects TRBV7-9 to TRBJ1-1; a weak D match, TRBD1 (6 bases). This CDR3 contains 15 residues. Trimming removed 5 bases from V and 6 bases from J, with 19 bases in between. Germline V lookup: CDR1 SEHNR, CDR2 FQNEAQ (reference sequence). CDR3 protein: CASSDVQGYGPEAFF. Here the CDR3 DNA reads TGTGCCAGCAGCGACGTACAGGGTTATGGCCCTGAAGCTTTCTTT. The complete variable domain, with remaining parts taken from reference TRBV7-9 and TRBJ1-1, reads DTGVSQNPRHKITKRGQNVTFRCDPISEHNRLYWYRQTLGQGPEFLTYFQNEAQLEKSRLLSDRFSAERPKGSFSTLEIQRTEQGDSAMYLCASSDVQGYGPEAFFGQGTRLTVV.

This clone came up a few times. The chain has TRBV10-2 and TRBJ2-7; perhaps TRBD2 as D (5 bases). The CDR3 is made up of 15 amino acids. With 3 bases removed from V and 3 bases from J, the gap between germline ends came to 15 bases. Per germline, CDR1 WSHSY and CDR2 SAAADI. CDR3 in amino acids: CASSDPGSGIYEQYF. In DNA, the CDR3 is TGCGCCAGCAGTGACCCGGGGTCGGGGATCTACGAGCAGTACTTC.

This rearrangement joins TRBV5-6 to TRBJ2-1; the D is unclear. CDR1 SGHDT and CDR2 YYEEEE come from the germline V gene. The length of the CDR3 is 14 residues. Trimming took 5 bases from V and 0 from J, leaving 9 bases between them. The CDR3 coding sequence is TGTGCCAGCAGTTCCGCTAGCTCCTACAATGAGCAGTTCTTC. It specifies CASSSASSYNEQFF.

This clone was found once. The CDR3 DNA sequence: TGTGCCAGCACCCAGACAGGGATCTATGGCTACACCTTC. This encodes CASTQTGIYGYTF. V and J are TRBV28 and TRBJ1-2, with 7 bases matching TRBD1. Trimming took 7 bases from V and 4 from J; bases not matched to a gene: 6. Per the germline V gene, CDR1 is MDHEN and CDR2 is SYDVKM. CDR3 length: 13 amino acids.

The chain recombines TRBV4-1 with TRBJ1-2; 10 nucleotides agree with TRBD1. The CDR3 length is 14 residues. The trim removed 3 bases at V and 8 bases at J, leaving 6 bases unmatched. From germline, CDR1 is MGHRA and CDR2 YSYEKL. The CDR3 spells CASSQRDRGWGYTF. DNA for the CDR3: TGCGCCAGCAGCCAGAGGGACAGGGGCTGGGGCTACACCTTC.

The V and J genes are TRBV6-5 and TRBJ1-2, with unresolved D. The CDR3 runs to 12 residues. Trimming shortened V by 6 bases and J by 5 bases, and 10 bases separated the two germline ends. Germline loops: CDR1 MNHEY, CDR2 SVGAGI. The DNA of the CDR3 is TGTGCCAGCAGCTCTAATTCATATGGCTACACCTTC. Amino acids: CASSSNSYGYTF.

This chain connects TRBV5-1 to TRBJ2-1, with no clear D. This CDR3 has 15 amino acids. CDR1 is SGHRS and CDR2 is YFSETQ in the germline V gene. Trimming stripped 0 bases from V and 5 bases from J, with 12 bases between. The CDR3 sequence is CASSLGVSSNNEQFF. In DNA form, the CDR3 reads TGCGCCAGCAGCTTGGGGGTTAGCAGCAACAATGAGCAGTTCTTC.

The J gene is TRBJ2-7, the V gene TRBV27; weak D call: TRBD2 (5 bases). Trimming stripped 5 bases from V and 3 bases from J, with 8 bases between. The germline V gene has CDR1 MNHEY and CDR2 SMNVEV (reference sequence). This CDR3 comprises 12 residues. CDR3 sequence: CASSTLGYEQYF. DNA for the CDR3: TGTGCCAGCAGTACACTAGGCTACGAGCAGTACTTC.

This rearrangement joins TRBV10-2 to TRBJ2-3, with a weak D call TRBD2 (5 bases). The germline V and J ends were trimmed by 2 bases and 5 bases, with 5 bases remaining between them. Germline V gene data show CDR1 as WSHSY and CDR2 as SAAADI. This CDR3 spans 12 amino acids. The CDR3 loop reads CASSERGDTQYF. The DNA of the CDR3 is TGCGCCAGCAGTGAGCGGGGAGATACGCAGTATTTT.

This chain's CDR3 is CASGLTDTQYF. Written as DNA, the CDR3 is TGTGCCAGCGGGCTCACAGATACGCAGTATTTT. The chain combines TRBV25-1 with TRBJ2-3; unclear D gene. Germline CDR1 reads MGHDK; CDR2 reads SYGVNS. With 8 bases removed from V and 2 bases from J, the gap between germline ends came to 5 bases. This CDR3 region has 11 residues.

The gene calls are TRBV5-6 and TRBJ1-1; D might be TRBD1 (5 bases). V dropped 5 bases and J dropped 4 bases, with 12 bases sitting between them. The CDR3 is 13 amino acids. In germline, CDR1 is SGHDT, CDR2 YYEEEE. CDR3 residues: CASRPQGGTEAFF. CDR3 coding DNA: TGTGCCAGCAGACCCCAGGGAGGCACTGAAGCTTTCTTT. The variable domain in full, with the rest retrieved from reference TRBV5-6 and TRBJ1-1, is DAGVTQSPTHLIKTRGQQVTLRCSPKSGHDTVSWYQQALGQGPQFIFQYYEEEERQRGNFPDRFSGHQFPNYSSELNVNALLLGDSALYLCASRPQGGTEAFFGQGTRLTVV.

This chain connects TRBV7-8 to TRBJ2-1, with 12 bases matching TRBD2. The CDR3 contains 15 residues. J lost 6 bases, V lost 5 bases, and 5 bases had no gene match. CDR1 is SGHVS and CDR2 is FQNEAQ in the germline V gene. The CDR3 reads CASSPWTSGTNEQFF. CDR3 DNA sequence: TGTGCCAGCAGCCCCTGGACTAGCGGGACCAATGAGCAGTTCTTC.

The chain has TRBV28 and TRBJ2-1; 8 bases are a match to TRBD2. With V trimmed by 2 bases and J by 6 bases, 0 bases remained unmatched. This CDR3 has 13 amino acids. Per the germline V gene, CDR1 is MDHEN and CDR2 is SYDVKM. Written as DNA, the CDR3 is TGTGCCAGCAGTTTAGGACTAGCCAATGAGCAGTTCTTC. Translation: CASSLGLANEQFF. Combining the CDR3 with reference TRBV28 and TRBJ2-1 gives the whole variable domain DVKVTQSSRYLVKRTGEKVFLECVQDMDHENMFWYRQDPGLGLRLIYFSYDVKMKEKGDIPEGYSVSREKKERFSLILESASTNQTSMYLCASSLGLANEQFFGPGTRLTVL.

The rearrangement uses TRBV6-5 and TRBJ2-1; 8 nucleotides agree with TRBD2. The CDR3 runs 16 residues. Germline values: CDR1 MNHEY, CDR2 SVGAGI. The ends lost 4 bases at V and 3 bases at J; junction bases unmatched: 8. Written as DNA, the CDR3 is TGTGCCAGCAGTTCCCAGGGGCGGGGGGTCTACAATGAGCAGTTCTTC. It specifies CASSSQGRGVYNEQFF.